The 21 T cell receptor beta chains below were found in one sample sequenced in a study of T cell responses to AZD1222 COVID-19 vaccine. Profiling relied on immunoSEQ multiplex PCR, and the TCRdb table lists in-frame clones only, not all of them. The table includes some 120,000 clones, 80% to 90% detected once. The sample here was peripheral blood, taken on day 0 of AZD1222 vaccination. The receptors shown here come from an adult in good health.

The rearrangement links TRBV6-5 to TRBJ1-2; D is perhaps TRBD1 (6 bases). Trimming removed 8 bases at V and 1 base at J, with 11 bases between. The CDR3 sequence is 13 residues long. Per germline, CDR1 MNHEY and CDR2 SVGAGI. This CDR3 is CASGGSNNYGYTF. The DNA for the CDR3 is TGTGCCAGCGGGGGCAGCAATAACTATGGCTACACCTTC.

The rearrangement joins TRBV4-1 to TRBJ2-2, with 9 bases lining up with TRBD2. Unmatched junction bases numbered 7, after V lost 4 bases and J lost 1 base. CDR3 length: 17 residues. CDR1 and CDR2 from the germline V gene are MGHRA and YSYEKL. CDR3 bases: TGCGCCAGCAGCCCCTTGGGAGCGGGAGGGAACACCGGGGAGCTGTTTTTT. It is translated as CASSPLGAGGNTGELFF.

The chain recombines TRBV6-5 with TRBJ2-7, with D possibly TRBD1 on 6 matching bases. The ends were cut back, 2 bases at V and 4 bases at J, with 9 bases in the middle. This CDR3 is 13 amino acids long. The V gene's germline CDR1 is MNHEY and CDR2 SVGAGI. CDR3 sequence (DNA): TGTGCCAGCAGTTACACAGGGAGTTACGAGCAGTACTTC. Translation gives CASSYTGSYEQYF.

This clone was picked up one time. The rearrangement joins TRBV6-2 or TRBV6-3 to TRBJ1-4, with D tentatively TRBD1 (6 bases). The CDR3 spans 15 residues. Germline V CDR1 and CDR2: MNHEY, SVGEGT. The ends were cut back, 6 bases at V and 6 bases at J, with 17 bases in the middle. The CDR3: CASSPTGIVHEKLFF. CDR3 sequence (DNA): TGTGCCAGCAGCCCTACAGGGATAGTTCATGAAAAACTGTTTTTT.

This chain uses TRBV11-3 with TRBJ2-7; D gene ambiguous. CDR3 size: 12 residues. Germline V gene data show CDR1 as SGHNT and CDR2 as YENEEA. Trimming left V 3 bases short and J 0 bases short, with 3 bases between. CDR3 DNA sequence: TGTGCCAGCAGCTTTAGCTCCTACGAGCAGTACTTC. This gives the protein CASSFSSYEQYF.

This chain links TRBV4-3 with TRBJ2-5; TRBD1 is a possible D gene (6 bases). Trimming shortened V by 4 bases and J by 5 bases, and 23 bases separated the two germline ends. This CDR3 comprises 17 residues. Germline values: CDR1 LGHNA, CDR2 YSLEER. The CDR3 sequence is CASSLTIQQGHVETQYF. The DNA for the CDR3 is TGCGCCAGCAGCCTCACTATACAACAGGGACATGTGGAGACCCAGTACTTC.

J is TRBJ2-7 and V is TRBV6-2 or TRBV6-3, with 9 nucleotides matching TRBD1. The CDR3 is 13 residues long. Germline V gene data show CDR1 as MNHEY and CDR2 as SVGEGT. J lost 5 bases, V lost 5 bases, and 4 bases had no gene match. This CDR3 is CASSGQGFHEQYF. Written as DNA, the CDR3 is TGTGCCAGCAGTGGACAGGGGTTCCACGAGCAGTACTTC.

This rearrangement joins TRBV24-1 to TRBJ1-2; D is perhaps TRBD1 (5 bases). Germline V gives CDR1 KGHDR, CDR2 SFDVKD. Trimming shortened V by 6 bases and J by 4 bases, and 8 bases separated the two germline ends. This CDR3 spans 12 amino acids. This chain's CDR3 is CATSQGFYGYTF. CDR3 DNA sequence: TGTGCCACCAGTCAGGGCTTCTATGGCTACACCTTC.

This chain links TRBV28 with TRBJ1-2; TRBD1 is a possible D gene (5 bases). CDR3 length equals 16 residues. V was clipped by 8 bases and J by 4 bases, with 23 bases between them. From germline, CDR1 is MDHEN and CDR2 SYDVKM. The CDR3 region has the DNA TGTGCCAGCGCCGACCCCGGCAGGGCTTTTTCCTATGGCTACACCTTC. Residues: CASADPGRAFSYGYTF.

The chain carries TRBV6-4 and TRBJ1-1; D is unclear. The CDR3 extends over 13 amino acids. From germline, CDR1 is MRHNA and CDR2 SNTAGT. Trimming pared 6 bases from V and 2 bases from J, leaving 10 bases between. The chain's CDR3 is CASSPQSNTEAFF. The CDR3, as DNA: TGTGCCAGCAGCCCCCAGTCAAACACTGAAGCTTTCTTT.

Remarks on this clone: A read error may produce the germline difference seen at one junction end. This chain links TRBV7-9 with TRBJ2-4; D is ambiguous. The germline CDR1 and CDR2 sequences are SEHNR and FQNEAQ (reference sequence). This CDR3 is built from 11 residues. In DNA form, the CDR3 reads TGTGCCAGCAGCTTAGCGATGGGTTTGGACTTC. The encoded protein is CASSLAMGLDF.

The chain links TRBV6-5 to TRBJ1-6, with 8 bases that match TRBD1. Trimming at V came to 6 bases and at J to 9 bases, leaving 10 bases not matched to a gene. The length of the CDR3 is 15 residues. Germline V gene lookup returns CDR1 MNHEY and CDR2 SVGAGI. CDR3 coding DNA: TGTGCCAGCAGCGGACAGGGCCGTTTAAGTTCACCCCTCCACTTT. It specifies CASSGQGRLSSPLHF.

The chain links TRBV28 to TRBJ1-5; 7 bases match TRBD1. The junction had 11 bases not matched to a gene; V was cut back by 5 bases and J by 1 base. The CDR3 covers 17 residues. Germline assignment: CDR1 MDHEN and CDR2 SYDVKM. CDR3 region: CASSLTTGHGSNQPQHF. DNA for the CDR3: TGTGCCAGCAGTCTTACGACAGGGCACGGGAGCAATCAGCCCCAGCATTTT.

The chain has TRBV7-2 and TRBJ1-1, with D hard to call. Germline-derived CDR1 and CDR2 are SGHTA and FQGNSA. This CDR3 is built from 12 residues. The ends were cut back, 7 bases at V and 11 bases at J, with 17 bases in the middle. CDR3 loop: CASTPILDFAFF. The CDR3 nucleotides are TGTGCCAGCACCCCGATCTTGGACTTCGCTTTCTTT.

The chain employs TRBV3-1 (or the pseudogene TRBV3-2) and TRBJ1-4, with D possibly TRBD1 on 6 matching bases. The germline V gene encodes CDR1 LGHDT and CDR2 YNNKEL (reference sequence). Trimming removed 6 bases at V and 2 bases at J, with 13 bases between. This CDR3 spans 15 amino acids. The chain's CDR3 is CASRPGAFTNEKLFF. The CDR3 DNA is TGTGCCAGCAGACCGGGGGCGTTTACTAATGAAAAACTGTTTTTT.

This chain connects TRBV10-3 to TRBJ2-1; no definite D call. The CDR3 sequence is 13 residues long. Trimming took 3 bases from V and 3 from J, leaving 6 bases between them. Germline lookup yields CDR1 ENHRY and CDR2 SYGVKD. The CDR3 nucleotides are TGTGCCATCAGTGAACGAGACTACAATGAGCAGTTCTTC. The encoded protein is CAISERDYNEQFF.

CDR3 residues: CASSLSRLTGELFF. As DNA, the CDR3 is TGTGCCAGCAGCTTATCCAGACTCACCGGGGAGCTGTTTTTT. The chain has TRBV13 and TRBJ2-2; D remains unclear. Germline CDR1 and CDR2: PRHDT and FYEKMQ (reference sequence). Trimming removed 2 bases from V and 4 bases from J, with 8 bases in between. The CDR3 is 14 amino acids.

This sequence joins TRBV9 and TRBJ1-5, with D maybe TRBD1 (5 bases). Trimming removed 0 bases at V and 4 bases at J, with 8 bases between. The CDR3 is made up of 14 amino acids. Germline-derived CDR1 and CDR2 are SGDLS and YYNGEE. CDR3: CASSVGRGNQPQHF. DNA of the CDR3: TGTGCCAGCAGCGTAGGAAGGGGAAATCAGCCCCAGCATTTT. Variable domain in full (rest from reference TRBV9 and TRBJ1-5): DSGVTQTPKHLITATGQRVTLRCSPRSGDLSVYWYQQSLDQGLQFLIQYYNGEERAKGNILERFSAQQFPDLHSELNLSSLELGDSALYFCASSVGRGNQPQHFGDGTRLSIL.

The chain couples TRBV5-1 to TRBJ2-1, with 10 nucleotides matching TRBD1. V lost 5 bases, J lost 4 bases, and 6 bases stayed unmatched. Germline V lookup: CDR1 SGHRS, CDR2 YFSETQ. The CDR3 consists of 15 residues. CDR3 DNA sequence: TGCGCCAGCAGATTGACAGGGGGCGCTTACAATGAGCAGTTCTTC. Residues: CASRLTGGAYNEQFF.

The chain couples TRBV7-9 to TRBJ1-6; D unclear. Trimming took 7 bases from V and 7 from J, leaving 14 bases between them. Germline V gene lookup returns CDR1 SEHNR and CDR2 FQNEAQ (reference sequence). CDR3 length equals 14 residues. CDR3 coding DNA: TGTGCCAGCACTTCCCCCAGTCCCAATTCACCCCTCCACTTT. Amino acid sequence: CASTSPSPNSPLHF.

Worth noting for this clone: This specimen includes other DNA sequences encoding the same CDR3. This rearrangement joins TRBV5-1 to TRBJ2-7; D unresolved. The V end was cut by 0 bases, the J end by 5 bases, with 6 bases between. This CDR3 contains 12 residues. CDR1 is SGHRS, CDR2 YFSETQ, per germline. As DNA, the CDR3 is TGCGCCAGCAGCTTGGCAGGCGACGAGCAGTACTTC. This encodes CASSLAGDEQYF. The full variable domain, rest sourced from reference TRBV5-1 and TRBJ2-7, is KAGVTQTPRYLIKTRGQQVTLSCSPISGHRSVSWYQQTPGQGLQFLFEYFSETQRNKGNFPGRFSGRQFSNSRSEMNVSTLELGDSALYLCASSLAGDEQYFGPGTRLTVT.